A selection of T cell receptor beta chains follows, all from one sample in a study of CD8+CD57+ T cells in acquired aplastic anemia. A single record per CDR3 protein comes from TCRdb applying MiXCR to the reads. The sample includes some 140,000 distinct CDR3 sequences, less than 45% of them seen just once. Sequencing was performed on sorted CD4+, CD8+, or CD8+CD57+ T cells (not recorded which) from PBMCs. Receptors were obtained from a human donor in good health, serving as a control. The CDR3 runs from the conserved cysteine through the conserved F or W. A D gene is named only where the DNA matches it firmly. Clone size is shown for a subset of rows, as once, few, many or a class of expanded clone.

TGTGCCAGTAGTGCCAGGGTAGAAAACACCATATATTTT	CASSARVENTIYF	TRBV19	NA	TRBJ1-3	NA	13
TGTGCCAGTAGTATAACAACAGTTATATCACCCCTCCACTTT	CASSITTVISPLHF	TRBV19	NA	TRBJ1-6	NA	14
TGTGCCAGCAGTAAGGGACAGGGCCTCAGCGAGCAGTACTTC	CASSKGQGLSEQYF	TRBV2	TRBD1	TRBJ2-7	many	14
TGTGCCAGCAGCTTAGAAGTGCAGGGAGGTGAAGCTTTCTTT	CASSLEVQGGEAFF	TRBV7-2	NA	TRBJ1-1	NA	14
TGTGCCAGCCGGCCCCCGGGGTCCGAGCAGTACTTC	CASRPPGSEQYF	TRBV7-2	NA	TRBJ2-7	many	12
TGTGCCAGCAGTTTAGACGTACCGAGCGGGGGGCCATTCTACGAGCAGTACTTC	CASSLDVPSGGPFYEQYF	TRBV27	TRBD2	TRBJ2-7	NA	18
TGCAGTGCCCCGGACGGATACAATGAGCAGTTCTTC	CSAPDGYNEQFF	TRBV20-1	NA	TRBJ2-1	many	12
TGTGCCAGCGACAGGGGAAACAATGAGCAGTTCTTC	CASDRGNNEQFF	TRBV2	TRBD1	TRBJ2-1	many	12
TGCAGCGGACCTCCCGGCGGGACCTCCTACGAGCAGTACTTC	CSGPPGGTSYEQYF	TRBV20-1	NA	TRBJ2-7	NA	14
TGCAGTGCGCGCGGACAGGACACCTACGAGCAGTACTTC	CSARGQDTYEQYF	TRBV20-1	TRBD1	TRBJ2-7	many	13
TGTGCCAGCACTACGATCGACCGCAATCAGCCCCAGCATTTT	CASTTIDRNQPQHF	TRBV2	NA	TRBJ1-5	many	14
TGTGCCAGTAGTACCGGGACTAGGGGGCCAGATGCGCAGCATTTT	CASSTGTRGPDAQHF	TRBV19	TRBD1	TRBJ1-5	NA	15
TGTGCCAGCAGCCAAGACTTAGCGGCCTACAATGAGCAGTTCTTC	CASSQDLAAYNEQFF	TRBV4-2	NA	TRBJ2-1	many	15
TGTGCCAGCAGCGCGGGAAAGGGGGGGGCAGATACGCAGTATTTT	CASSAGKGGADTQYF	TRBV7-8	NA	TRBJ2-3	NA	15
TGTGCCAGCAGCTTAGCTCCCCGGGGACTGCACGAGCAGTACTTC	CASSLAPRGLHEQYF	TRBV7-8	NA	TRBJ2-7	many	15